The T cell receptor (beta chain) under discussion was sequenced for a study of T cells in localized non-small cell lung cancer. Trimming removed 5 bases from V and 3 bases from J; junction bases left unmatched: 6. The germline V gene encodes CDR1 KGHSH and CDR2 LQKENI. The CDR3 has 14 amino acids. Repertoires were generated with immunoSEQ multiplex PCR, while TCRdb's copy carries only in-frame clones and drops some. Altogether some 64,000 clones are present, about four fifths being singletons, with the ten largest covering less than 5.5%. Remarks on this clone: Its antigen is currently unknown.

Notes on the study in general: Adjacent lung had a median around 60 of the 100 largest tumor clones. Longer overall survival accompanied higher blood T cell density. Uninvolved adjacent lung showed peak T cell clonality, exceeding tumor. Heterogeneity cannot be ruled out, as sequencing used one tumor region only.

The V call is TRBV18, the J call TRBJ1-1, with 7 bases fitting TRBD1. This receptor was obtained from a man aged 35 to 69 with stage II lung adenocarcinoma. Source: PBMCs, taken before any cancer treatment. The CDR3 region has the DNA TGTGCCAGCTCATCCGGGACAGAGGACACTGAAGCTTTCTTT. Translation gives CASSSGTEDTEAFF.